A single sample is the source of the 14 T cell receptor beta chains below, sequenced in a study of blood T cell repertoires in COVID-19. Clones were sequenced by immunoSEQ multiplex PCR, and TCRdb holds only the in-frame ones, with some missing. The sample carries 130,000 or so clones, more than 75% recorded once. Sequenced sample: peripheral blood. Source of these receptors: a man in his sixties with acute or convalescent COVID-19.

This clone has just one count. The chain couples TRBV7-9 to TRBJ1-3; D remains unclear. CDR1 SEHNR and CDR2 FQNEAQ come from the germline V gene (reference sequence). V shed 2 bases and J shed 4 bases, with 9 bases lying between them. This CDR3 has 14 residues. The CDR3 nucleotides read TGTGCCAGCAGCTTAAACGGGAGAGGAAACACCATATATTTT. Protein: CASSLNGRGNTIYF.

The chain couples TRBV18 to TRBJ1-1; 7 positions match TRBD1. V lost 6 bases, J lost 5 bases, and 12 bases stayed unmatched. This CDR3 spans 15 amino acids. Germline assignment: CDR1 KGHSH and CDR2 LQKENI. The CDR3 DNA is TGTGCCAGCTCGGGTCCCGGGACAGCTAGTACTGAAGCTTTCTTT. Protein product: CASSGPGTASTEAFF.

V is TRBV5-1 and J is TRBJ2-7; D possibly corresponds to TRBD2 (6 bases). The CDR3 extends over 13 amino acids. V was pared by 3 bases and J by 7 bases, with 14 bases between. The germline V gene has CDR1 SGHRS and CDR2 YFSETQ. Here the CDR3 reads CASSYGGPGEQYF. As DNA, the CDR3 is TGCGCCAGCAGCTATGGAGGGCCTGGGGAGCAGTACTTC.

This clone was detected only once. The V call is TRBV18, the J call TRBJ2-1; 9 nucleotides align to TRBD2. Unmatched junction bases numbered 10, after V lost 1 base and J lost 3 bases. The length of the CDR3 is 18 residues. CDR1 and CDR2 (germline): KGHSH, LQKENI. The CDR3, as DNA: TGTGCCAGCTCACCACGTGGGGATAGCGGGGGAGTCTACAATGAGCAGTTCTTC. Protein: CASSPRGDSGGVYNEQFF. Full variable domain (outside the CDR3, taken from reference TRBV18 and TRBJ2-1): NAGVMQNPRHLVRRRGQEARLRCSPMKGHSHVYWYRQLPEEGLKFMVYLQKENIIDESGMPKERFSAEFPKEGPSILRIQQVVRGDSAAYFCASSPRGDSGGVYNEQFFGPGTRLTVL.

This clone is a singleton in its sample. The genes are TRBV6-4 and TRBJ2-1, with 7 bases that match TRBD2. This CDR3 is 16 amino acids long. Unmatched junction bases numbered 13, after V lost 11 bases and J lost 0 bases. In germline, CDR1 is MRHNA, CDR2 SNTAGT. The CDR3 is CAERRRESRSYNEQFF. CDR3 coding DNA: TGTGCCGAGCGGCGGCGGGAGTCTCGCTCCTACAATGAGCAGTTCTTC.

V and J are TRBV4-3 and TRBJ2-2; weak D call: TRBD2 (6 bases). The CDR3 spans 18 residues. The germline CDR1 and CDR2 sequences are LGHNA and YSLEER. The ends were cut back, 0 bases at V and 1 base at J, with 15 bases in the middle. The CDR3 DNA reads TGCGCCAGCAGCCAAGAAATCATCCAGCGGGTGAACACCGGGGAGCTGTTTTTT. Translation gives CASSQEIIQRVNTGELFF.

The CDR3 sequence: CATSRGQVGYGYTF. CDR3 DNA sequence: TGTGCCACCAGCAGAGGACAGGTTGGCTATGGCTACACCTTC. The gene calls are TRBV15 and TRBJ1-2; D is perhaps TRBD1 (6 bases). The germline V gene encodes CDR1 LNHNV and CDR2 YYDKDF (reference sequence). The V and J ends lost 1 base and 4 bases respectively, with 10 bases between them. The CDR3 covers 14 residues.

The V call is TRBV10-3, the J call TRBJ2-5, with 8 positions matching TRBD1. Germline CDR1 and CDR2: ENHRY and SYGVKD. CDR3 size: 15 residues. With 5 bases clipped from V and 2 bases from J, the junction kept 7 bases outside the gene matches. The CDR3 DNA reads as TGTGCCATCAGTTACACTACAGGGGGGCAAGAGACCCAGTACTTC. Residues: CAISYTTGGQETQYF.

With respect to this clone: Within the sample, other DNA sequences also encode this same CDR3. The chain has TRBV9 and TRBJ1-2, with D possibly being TRBD1 (5 bases). With 0 bases removed from V and 0 bases from J, the gap between germline ends came to 12 bases. Germline V gene data show CDR1 as SGDLS and CDR2 as YYNGEE. CDR3 length: 16 residues. The CDR3 sequence: CASSVGGQAANYGYTF. CDR3 nucleotides: TGTGCCAGCAGCGTAGGGGGCCAGGCAGCTAACTATGGCTACACCTTC.

This clone has more than one count but fewer than ten. This rearrangement joins TRBV4-1 to TRBJ2-6; TRBD1 agrees at 9 bases. CDR3 length: 20 amino acids. Germline V lookup: CDR1 MGHRA, CDR2 YSYEKL. V lost 4 bases, J lost 0 bases, and 13 bases stayed unmatched. The CDR3 spells CASSPPPGDRALSGANVLTF. For the CDR3, the DNA is TGCGCCAGCAGCCCCCCCCCGGGGGACAGGGCTCTCTCTGGGGCCAACGTCCTGACTTTC.

J is TRBJ2-2 and V is TRBV11-3, with D possibly being TRBD2 (5 bases). Trimming pared 10 bases from V and 6 bases from J, leaving 18 bases between. The CDR3 covers 14 residues. Germline values: CDR1 SGHNT, CDR2 YENEEA. In DNA, the CDR3 is TGTGCCACCCTCCGGCGGGCCGGGCCCGGGGAGCTGTTTTTT. Protein: CATLRRAGPGELFF.

This chain links TRBV24-1 with TRBJ1-2; tentatively, D is TRBD1 (6 bases). Germline loops: CDR1 KGHDR, CDR2 SFDVKD. Trimming left V 7 bases short and J 5 bases short, with 13 bases between. The CDR3 runs to 13 residues. The CDR3: CATSGRGDYGYTF. The CDR3 DNA is TGTGCCACCAGCGGCAGGGGAGATTATGGCTACACCTTC.

V usage is TRBV6-6 and J usage is TRBJ2-1, with D unresolved. The V and J ends lost 4 bases and 6 bases respectively, with 7 bases between them. This CDR3 has 12 residues. Germline V gives CDR1 MNHNY, CDR2 SVGAGI (reference sequence). The CDR3, as DNA: TGTGCCAGCAGTTTCACGGGCAATGAGCAGTTCTTC. Translation: CASSFTGNEQFF.

This chain uses TRBV6-6 with TRBJ1-4; D perhaps matches TRBD1 (6 bases). There are 14 residues in the CDR3. Deletions cut 2 bases from V and 7 bases from J, with 11 bases between. The germline V gene has CDR1 MNHNY and CDR2 SVGAGI (reference sequence). In nucleotides, the CDR3 is TGTGCCAGCAGTTACGGGCAGGGGCCTGAAAAACTGTTTTTT. Residues: CASSYGQGPEKLFF.